These 23 T cell receptor beta chains were all obtained from the same sample, sequenced in a study of blood T cell repertoires in COVID-19. Produced via immunoSEQ multiplex PCR; TCRdb's table is partial and in-frame only. In the table there are approximately 270,000 clones, 85% to 90% of which are singletons. Sequencing was carried out using PBMCs or T cells enriched from blood (not recorded which). The receptors were sampled from a woman in her 30s with acute COVID-19.

The V call is TRBV18, the J call TRBJ2-7, with TRBD2 as a possible D gene (5 bases). The V gene's germline CDR1 is KGHSH and CDR2 LQKENI. Trimming cost V 2 bases and J 3 bases, with 14 bases left between them. The CDR3 is 15 amino acids. The CDR3 coding sequence is TGTGCCAGCTCACCATACCGGGATAATGTCTACGAGCAGTACTTC. Translated, it gives CASSPYRDNVYEQYF.

The CDR3 sequence: CASSPGRIYSNQPQHF. CDR3 coding DNA: TGTGCCAGCAGCCCGGGAAGAATTTATAGCAATCAGCCCCAGCATTTT. The gene calls are TRBV9 and TRBJ1-5; D unresolved. Germline V CDR1 and CDR2: SGDLS, YYNGEE. The CDR3 totals 16 residues. Trimming removed 4 bases from V and 0 bases from J, with 14 bases in between.

The chain links TRBV2 to TRBJ2-1; D remains unclear. The CDR3 has 16 amino acids. Trimming removed 6 bases from V and 2 bases from J, with 17 bases in between. Germline V CDR1 and CDR2: SNHLY, FYNNEI. The CDR3 reads CASRRLPSLTYNEQFF. As DNA, the CDR3 is TGTGCCAGCAGGAGGTTACCCTCCCTAACCTACAATGAGCAGTTCTTC.

The rearrangement links TRBV5-4 to TRBJ2-2; possible D gene TRBD2, 5 bases. CDR1 is SGHNT, CDR2 YYREEE, per germline (reference sequence). The V end lost 4 bases, the J end lost 4 bases, and 14 bases lay between the germline ends. This CDR3 comprises 15 residues. The CDR3 loop reads CASSRGIPVTGELFF. CDR3 bases: TGTGCCAGCAGCCGAGGGATACCCGTCACCGGGGAGCTGTTTTTT.

The V and J genes are TRBV7-8 and TRBJ2-2, with a weak D call TRBD1 (6 bases). V was trimmed by 4 bases and J by 7 bases, leaving 16 bases between them. CDR3 size: 15 residues. The germline V gene encodes CDR1 SGHVS and CDR2 FQNEAQ. CDR3: CASSSLGAMGGELFF. The DNA for the CDR3 is TGTGCCAGCAGCTCCCTGGGGGCAATGGGCGGGGAGCTGTTTTTT.

The rearrangement uses TRBV28 and TRBJ1-6; no firm D call. The CDR3 sequence is 11 residues long. V lost 6 bases and J 7 bases, leaving 4 bases between the germline ends. Germline CDR1 MDHEN, CDR2 SYDVKM. Here the CDR3 reads CASSQNSPLHF. CDR3 sequence (DNA): TGTGCCAGCAGCCAAAATTCACCCCTCCACTTT.

The V call is TRBV27, the J call TRBJ2-5, with D possibly being TRBD2 (6 bases). CDR3 size: 15 residues. Trimming took off 3 bases at V and 5 bases at J, with 16 bases between the two ends. Germline loops: CDR1 MNHEY, CDR2 SMNVEV (reference sequence). CDR3 loop: CASSFTAGSYETQYF. CDR3 coding DNA: TGTGCCAGCAGTTTTACGGCGGGATCGTATGAGACCCAGTACTTC.

This clone was detected a few times. J is TRBJ1-1 and V is TRBV28, with 7 bases matching TRBD1. The trim removed 7 bases at V and 3 bases at J, leaving 8 bases unmatched. There are 14 residues in the CDR3. Germline lookup yields CDR1 MDHEN and CDR2 SYDVKM. In DNA form, the CDR3 reads TGTGCCAGCAAGACTCACAGGGGATACACTGAAGCTTTCTTT. This codes for CASKTHRGYTEAFF.

The chain has TRBV28 and TRBJ1-4, with D perhaps matching TRBD1 (6 bases). The ends were cut back, 7 bases at V and 4 bases at J, with 13 bases in the middle. The CDR3 covers 14 residues. From germline, CDR1 is MDHEN and CDR2 SYDVKM. The CDR3 nucleotides read TGTGCCAGCACCTCGGGGGGCCTTAATGAAAAACTGTTTTTT. Translating it yields CASTSGGLNEKLFF.

CDR3: CATSHRQGADNEQFF. The CDR3 bases are TGTGCCACCAGCCATAGACAGGGGGCGGACAATGAGCAGTTCTTC. The chain uses TRBV15 and TRBJ2-1, with TRBD1 matching 10 bases. Germline-derived CDR1 and CDR2 are LNHNV and YYDKDF (reference sequence). V lost 5 bases to trimming and J lost 5 bases; unmatched junction nucleotides: 6. The CDR3 extends over 15 amino acids.

The chain carries TRBV6-5 and TRBJ2-7, with TRBD1 identical over 7 bases. Germline lookup yields CDR1 MNHEY and CDR2 SVGAGI. The V gene end was trimmed by 3 bases and the J gene end by 0 bases; junction bases not matched to a gene: 5. CDR3 length: 15 residues. In DNA form, the CDR3 reads TGTGCCAGCAGTTATTTCCAGGGGGTCTCCTACGAGCAGTACTTC. This translates into CASSYFQGVSYEQYF.

The chain couples TRBV7-9 to TRBJ2-1; unclear D gene. CDR1 is SEHNR, CDR2 FQNEAQ, per germline (reference sequence). Trimming took 3 bases from V and 5 from J, leaving 8 bases between them. The CDR3 has 13 amino acids. The CDR3 loop reads CASSFSLHNEQFF. The CDR3 coding sequence is TGTGCCAGCAGCTTCAGTCTTCACAATGAGCAGTTCTTC.

This chain joins TRBV18 and TRBJ1-6; D not resolved. The CDR3 has 12 residues. The ends were cut back, 6 bases at V and 8 bases at J, with 8 bases in the middle. CDR1 is KGHSH, CDR2 LQKENI, per germline. CDR3 sequence reads: CASSLSDSPLHF. DNA of the CDR3: TGTGCCAGCTCGCTCAGTGATTCACCCCTCCACTTT.

This clone was seen a few times. The chain combines TRBV7-2 with TRBJ1-1; D not certain. The germline V and J ends were trimmed by 2 bases and 3 bases, with 10 bases remaining between them. This CDR3 comprises 14 residues. CDR1 SGHTA and CDR2 FQGNSA come from the germline V gene. CDR3: CASSLFLSHTEAFF. The DNA for the CDR3 is TGTGCCAGCAGCTTATTTCTGAGTCACACTGAAGCTTTCTTT.

The CDR3 sequence is CASSVDVVGGREAFF. The CDR3 DNA sequence: TGTGCCAGCAGCGTAGACGTCGTTGGAGGTAGGGAAGCTTTCTTT. This sequence joins TRBV9 and TRBJ1-1; D unclear. Trimming removed 0 bases from V and 8 bases from J, with 17 bases in between. The CDR3 spans 15 residues. Germline V gene lookup returns CDR1 SGDLS and CDR2 YYNGEE.

V is TRBV3-1 (or the pseudogene TRBV3-2) and J is TRBJ2-7; a weak D match, TRBD2 (5 bases). The CDR3 sequence is 11 residues long. Germline assignment: CDR1 LGHDT and CDR2 YNNKEL (reference sequence). V was clipped by 5 bases and J by 6 bases, with 8 bases between them. The CDR3 DNA sequence: TGTGCCAGCAGCAAACTAGGCGAGCAGTACTTC. Its translation is CASSKLGEQYF.

The V gene is TRBV7-8, the J gene TRBJ2-1; 13 bases agree with TRBD2. V gave up 5 bases and J gave up 6 bases; unmatched junction bases: 4. Germline V gene sequence: CDR1 SGHVS, CDR2 FQNEAQ. The CDR3 length is 15 residues. The CDR3 sequence is CASSKLAGGANEQFF. CDR3 DNA sequence: TGTGCCAGCAGCAAACTAGCGGGAGGGGCCAATGAGCAGTTCTTC.

The V call is TRBV5-1, the J call TRBJ2-1; TRBD2 might be the D (7 bases). The ends were cut back, 1 base at V and 2 bases at J, with 10 bases in the middle. The CDR3 has 15 amino acids. Looked up from germline, CDR1 is SGHRS and CDR2 is YFSETQ. This chain's CDR3 is CASSLSGTTYNEQFF. The CDR3 DNA sequence: TGCGCCAGCAGCTTGAGCGGGACAACCTACAATGAGCAGTTCTTC.

The rearrangement uses TRBV19 and TRBJ1-4; 7 bases line up with TRBD1. CDR1 and CDR2 (germline): LNHDA, SQIVND (reference sequence). Losses at the gene ends were 3 bases for V and 5 bases for J; bases not matched to a gene: 3. This CDR3 spans 14 amino acids. CDR3 sequence (DNA): TGTGCCAGTAGTATGAACAGGGGAAATGAAAAACTGTTTTTT. As protein: CASSMNRGNEKLFF.

The CDR3 region has the DNA TGTGCCAGCAGTGAGCAGGGGGCCGCGGGCAATCAGCCCCAGCATTTT. It encodes CASSEQGAAGNQPQHF. The chain recombines TRBV2 with TRBJ1-5; 8 positions match TRBD1. Germline CDR1 and CDR2: SNHLY and FYNNEI. The CDR3 has 16 residues. Trimming removed 3 bases from V and 2 bases from J; junction bases left unmatched: 6.

The chain combines TRBV3-1 (or the pseudogene TRBV3-2) with TRBJ2-1; 9 bases match TRBD2. The CDR3 is 16 amino acids. With 4 bases clipped from V and 4 bases from J, the junction kept 8 bases outside the gene matches. Per the germline V gene, CDR1 is LGHDT and CDR2 is YNNKEL (reference sequence). The CDR3 spells CASSLPGSGRYNEQFF. CDR3 in DNA: TGTGCCAGCAGCCTCCCGGGTAGCGGGAGATACAATGAGCAGTTCTTC.

The chain recombines TRBV10-3 with TRBJ2-1; 11 bases are a match to TRBD1. The CDR3 runs to 14 residues. Germline lookup yields CDR1 ENHRY and CDR2 SYGVKD. After removal of 5 bases from V and 6 bases from J, the junction contained 3 bases not matched to a gene. CDR3 protein: CAISPGQGGNEQFF. The CDR3 DNA sequence: TGTGCCATCAGTCCGGGACAGGGGGGCAATGAGCAGTTCTTC.

The V and J genes are TRBV2 and TRBJ2-1, with D maybe TRBD2 (6 bases). The CDR3 has 13 residues. The germline V and J ends were trimmed by 8 bases and 5 bases, with 13 bases remaining between them. Germline V CDR1 and CDR2: SNHLY, FYNNEI. The CDR3 sequence is CASQKGLNNEQFF. The CDR3 nucleotides read TGTGCCAGCCAGAAGGGACTCAACAATGAGCAGTTCTTC.